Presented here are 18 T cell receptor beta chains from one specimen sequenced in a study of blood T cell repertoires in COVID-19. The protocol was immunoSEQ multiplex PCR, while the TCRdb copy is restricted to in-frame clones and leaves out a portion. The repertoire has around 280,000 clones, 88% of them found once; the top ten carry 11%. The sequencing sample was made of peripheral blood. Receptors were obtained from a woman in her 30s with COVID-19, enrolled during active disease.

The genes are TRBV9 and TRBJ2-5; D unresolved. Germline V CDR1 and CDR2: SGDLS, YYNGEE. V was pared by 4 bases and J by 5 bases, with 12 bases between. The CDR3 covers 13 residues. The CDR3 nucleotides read TGTGCCAGCAGCCCCCACCCCGGGGAGACCCAGTACTTC. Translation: CASSPHPGETQYF.

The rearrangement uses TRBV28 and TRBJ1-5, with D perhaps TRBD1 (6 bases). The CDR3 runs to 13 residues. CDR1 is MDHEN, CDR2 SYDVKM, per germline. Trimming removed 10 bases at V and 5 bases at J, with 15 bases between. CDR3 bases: TGTGCCACCTCGGACAGCCCATATCAGCCCCAGCATTTT. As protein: CATSDSPYQPQHF.

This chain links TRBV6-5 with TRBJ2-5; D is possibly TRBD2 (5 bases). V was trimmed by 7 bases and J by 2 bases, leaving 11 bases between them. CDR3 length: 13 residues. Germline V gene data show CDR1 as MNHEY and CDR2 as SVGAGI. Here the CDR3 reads CASKRDSQETQYF. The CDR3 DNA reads TGTGCCAGCAAGAGGGATAGTCAAGAGACCCAGTACTTC.

CDR3 protein: CASSEKGWGTLAQETQYF. In DNA, the CDR3 is TGTGCCAGCAGTGAAAAGGGGTGGGGGACACTCGCTCAAGAGACCCAGTACTTC. This chain connects TRBV6-1 to TRBJ2-5; D is possibly TRBD1 (6 bases). The V and J ends lost 2 bases and 2 bases respectively, with 21 bases between them. CDR1 MNHNS and CDR2 SASEGT come from the germline V gene. This CDR3 is 18 amino acids long.

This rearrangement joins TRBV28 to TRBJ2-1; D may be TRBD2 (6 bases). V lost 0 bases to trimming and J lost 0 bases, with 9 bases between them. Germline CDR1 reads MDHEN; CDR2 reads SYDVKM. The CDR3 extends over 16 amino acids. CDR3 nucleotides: TGTGCCAGCAGTTTATGGCGGGGTAACTCCTACAATGAGCAGTTCTTC. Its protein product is CASSLWRGNSYNEQFF.

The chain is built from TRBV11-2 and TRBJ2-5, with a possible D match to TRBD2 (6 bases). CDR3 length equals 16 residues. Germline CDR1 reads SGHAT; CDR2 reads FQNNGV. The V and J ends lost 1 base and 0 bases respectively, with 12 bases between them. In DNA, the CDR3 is TGTGCCAGCAGCTTAGCCATAGGAGGGTACCAAGAGACCCAGTACTTC. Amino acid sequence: CASSLAIGGYQETQYF.

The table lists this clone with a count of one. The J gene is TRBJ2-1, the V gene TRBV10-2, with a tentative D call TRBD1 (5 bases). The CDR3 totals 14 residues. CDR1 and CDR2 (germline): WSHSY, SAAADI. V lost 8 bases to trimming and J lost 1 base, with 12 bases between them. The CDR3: CASGADQSYNEQFF. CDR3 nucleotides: TGCGCCAGCGGGGCGGATCAATCCTACAATGAGCAGTTCTTC.

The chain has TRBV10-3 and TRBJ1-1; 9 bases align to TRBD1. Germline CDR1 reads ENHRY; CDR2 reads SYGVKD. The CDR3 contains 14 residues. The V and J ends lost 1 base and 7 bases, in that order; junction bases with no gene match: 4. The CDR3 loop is CAISEWGQGGEAFF. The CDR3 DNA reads TGTGCCATCAGTGAGTGGGGACAGGGCGGTGAAGCTTTCTTT.

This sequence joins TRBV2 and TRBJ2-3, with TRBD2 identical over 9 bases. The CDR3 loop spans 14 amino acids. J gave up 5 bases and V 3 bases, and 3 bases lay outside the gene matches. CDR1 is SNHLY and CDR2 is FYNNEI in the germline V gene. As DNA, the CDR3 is TGTGCCAGCAGTGAGTCACTAGCGGGAGATACGCAGTATTTT. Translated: CASSESLAGDTQYF.

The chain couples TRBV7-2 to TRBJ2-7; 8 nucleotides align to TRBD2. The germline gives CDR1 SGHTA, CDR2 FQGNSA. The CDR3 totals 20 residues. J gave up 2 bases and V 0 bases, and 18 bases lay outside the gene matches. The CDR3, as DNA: TGTGCCAGCAGCTTAGCGAGGGCACTAGCGGCCCCCGGTACCACCTACGAGCAGTACTTC. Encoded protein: CASSLARALAAPGTTYEQYF.

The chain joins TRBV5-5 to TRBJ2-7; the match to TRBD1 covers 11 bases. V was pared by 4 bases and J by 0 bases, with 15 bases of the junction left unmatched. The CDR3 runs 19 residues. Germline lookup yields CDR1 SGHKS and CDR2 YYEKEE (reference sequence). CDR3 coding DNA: TGTGCCAGCAGCACGCTCGGAACCGGGACAGGGGGATTCTCCTACGAGCAGTACTTC. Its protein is CASSTLGTGTGGFSYEQYF.

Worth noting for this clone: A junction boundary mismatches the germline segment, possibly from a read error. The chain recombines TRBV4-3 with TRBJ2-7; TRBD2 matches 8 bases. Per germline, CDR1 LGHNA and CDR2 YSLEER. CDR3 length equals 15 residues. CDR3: CARSHRGGRDYEQYF. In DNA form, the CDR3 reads TGCGCCCGCAGCCACCGGGGGGGCAGAGACTACGAGCAGTACTTC.

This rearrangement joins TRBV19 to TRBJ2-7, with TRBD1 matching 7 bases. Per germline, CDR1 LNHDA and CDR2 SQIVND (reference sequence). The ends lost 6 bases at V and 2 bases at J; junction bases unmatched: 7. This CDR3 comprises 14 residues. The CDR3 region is CASRNRDSPYEQYF. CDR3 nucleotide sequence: TGTGCCAGTAGAAATAGGGACAGCCCCTACGAGCAGTACTTC.

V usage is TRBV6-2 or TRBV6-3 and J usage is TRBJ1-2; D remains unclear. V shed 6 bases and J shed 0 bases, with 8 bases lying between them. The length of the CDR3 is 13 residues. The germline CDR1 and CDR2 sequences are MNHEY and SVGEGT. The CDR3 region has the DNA TGTGCCAGCAGCCGAAGCACTAACTATGGCTACACCTTC. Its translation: CASSRSTNYGYTF.

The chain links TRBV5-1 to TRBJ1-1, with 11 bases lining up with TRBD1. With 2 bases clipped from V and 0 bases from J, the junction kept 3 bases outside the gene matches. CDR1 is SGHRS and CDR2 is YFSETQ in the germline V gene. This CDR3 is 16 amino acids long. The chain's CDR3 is CASSLGQGAMNTEAFF. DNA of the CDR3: TGCGCCAGCAGCTTAGGACAGGGGGCCATGAACACTGAAGCTTTCTTT.

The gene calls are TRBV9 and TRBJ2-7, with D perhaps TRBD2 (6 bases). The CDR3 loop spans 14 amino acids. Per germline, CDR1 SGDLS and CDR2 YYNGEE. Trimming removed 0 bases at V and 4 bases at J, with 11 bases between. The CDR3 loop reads CASSVAASEYEQYF. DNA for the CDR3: TGTGCCAGCAGCGTAGCCGCTAGCGAGTACGAGCAGTACTTC.

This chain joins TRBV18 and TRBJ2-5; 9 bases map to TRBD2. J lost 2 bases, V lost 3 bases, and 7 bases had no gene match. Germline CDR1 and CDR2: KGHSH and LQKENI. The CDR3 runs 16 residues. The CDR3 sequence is CASSPREGPAQETQYF. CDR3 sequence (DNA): TGTGCCAGCTCACCGCGGGAGGGCCCAGCGCAAGAGACCCAGTACTTC.

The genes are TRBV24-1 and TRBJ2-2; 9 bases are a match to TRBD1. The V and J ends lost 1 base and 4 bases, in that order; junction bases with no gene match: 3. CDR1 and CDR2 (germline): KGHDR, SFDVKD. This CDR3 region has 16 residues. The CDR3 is CATSDFDRGSTGELFF. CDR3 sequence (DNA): TGTGCCACCAGTGATTTTGACAGGGGGAGCACCGGGGAGCTGTTTTTT.